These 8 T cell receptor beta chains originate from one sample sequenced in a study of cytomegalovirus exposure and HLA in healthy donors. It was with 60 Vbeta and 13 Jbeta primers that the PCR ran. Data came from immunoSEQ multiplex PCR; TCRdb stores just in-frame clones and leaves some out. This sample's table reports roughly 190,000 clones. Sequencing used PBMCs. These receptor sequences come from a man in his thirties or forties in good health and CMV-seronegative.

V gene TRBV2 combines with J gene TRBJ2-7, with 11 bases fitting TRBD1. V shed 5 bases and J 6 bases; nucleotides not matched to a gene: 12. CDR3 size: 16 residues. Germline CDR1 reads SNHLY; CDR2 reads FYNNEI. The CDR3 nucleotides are TGTGCCAGCAGTTCCCAGGTGGGACAGGGGGTTGGCGAGCAGTACTTC. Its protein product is CASSSQVGQGVGEQYF.

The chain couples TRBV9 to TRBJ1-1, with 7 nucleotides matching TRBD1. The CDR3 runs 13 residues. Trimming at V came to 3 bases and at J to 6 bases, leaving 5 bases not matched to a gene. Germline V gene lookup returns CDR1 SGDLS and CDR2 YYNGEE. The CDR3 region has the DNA TGTGCCAGCAGCGGAAGGACAGGATCTGAAGCTTTCTTT. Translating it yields CASSGRTGSEAFF.

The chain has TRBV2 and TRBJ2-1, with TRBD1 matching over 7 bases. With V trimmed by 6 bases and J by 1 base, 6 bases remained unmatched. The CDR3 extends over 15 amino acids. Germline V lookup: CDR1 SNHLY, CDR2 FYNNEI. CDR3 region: CASRETGKSYNEQFF. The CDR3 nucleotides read TGTGCCAGCAGGGAGACAGGGAAGTCCTACAATGAGCAGTTCTTC.

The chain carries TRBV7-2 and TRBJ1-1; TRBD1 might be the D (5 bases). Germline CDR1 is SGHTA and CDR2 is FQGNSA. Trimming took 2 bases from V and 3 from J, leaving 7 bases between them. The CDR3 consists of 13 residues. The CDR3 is CASSLQGHTEAFF. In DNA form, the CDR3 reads TGTGCCAGCAGCTTACAGGGTCACACTGAAGCTTTCTTT. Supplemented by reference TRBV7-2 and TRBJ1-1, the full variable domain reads GAGVSQSPSNKVTEKGKDVELRCDPISGHTALYWYRQSLGQGLEFLIYFQGNSAPDKSGLPSDRFSAERTGGSVSTLTIQRTQQEDSAVYLCASSLQGHTEAFFGQGTRLTVV.

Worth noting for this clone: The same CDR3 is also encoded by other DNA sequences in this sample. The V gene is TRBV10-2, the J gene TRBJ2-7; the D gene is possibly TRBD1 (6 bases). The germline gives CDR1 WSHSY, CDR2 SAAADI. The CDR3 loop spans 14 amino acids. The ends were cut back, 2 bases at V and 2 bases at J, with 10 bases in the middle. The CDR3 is CASSESWGPYEQYF. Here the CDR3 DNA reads TGCGCCAGCAGTGAGAGCTGGGGGCCCTACGAGCAGTACTTC.

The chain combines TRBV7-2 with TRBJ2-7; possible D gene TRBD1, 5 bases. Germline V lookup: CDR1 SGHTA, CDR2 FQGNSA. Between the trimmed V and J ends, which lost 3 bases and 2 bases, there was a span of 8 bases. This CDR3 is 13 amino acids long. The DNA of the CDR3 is TGTGCCAGCAGCTTCGCAGGGACCTACGAGCAGTACTTC. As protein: CASSFAGTYEQYF. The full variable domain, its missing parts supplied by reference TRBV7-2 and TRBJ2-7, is GAGVSQSPSNKVTEKGKDVELRCDPISGHTALYWYRQSLGQGLEFLIYFQGNSAPDKSGLPSDRFSAERTGGSVSTLTIQRTQQEDSAVYLCASSFAGTYEQYFGPGTRLTVT.

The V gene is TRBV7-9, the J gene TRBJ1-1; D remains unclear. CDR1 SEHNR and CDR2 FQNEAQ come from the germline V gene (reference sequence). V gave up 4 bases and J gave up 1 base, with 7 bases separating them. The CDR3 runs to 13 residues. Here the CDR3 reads CASSSFSNTEAFF. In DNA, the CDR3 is TGTGCCAGCAGCTCCTTTTCGAACACTGAAGCTTTCTTT.

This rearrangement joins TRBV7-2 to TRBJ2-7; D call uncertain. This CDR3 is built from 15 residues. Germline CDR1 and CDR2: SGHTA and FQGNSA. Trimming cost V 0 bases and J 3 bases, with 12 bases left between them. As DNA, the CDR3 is TGTGCCAGCAGCTTAGCACGCTCCAGTGGCTACGAGCAGTACTTC. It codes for CASSLARSSGYEQYF. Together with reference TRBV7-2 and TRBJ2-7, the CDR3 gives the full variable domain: GAGVSQSPSNKVTEKGKDVELRCDPISGHTALYWYRQSLGQGLEFLIYFQGNSAPDKSGLPSDRFSAERTGGSVSTLTIQRTQQEDSAVYLCASSLARSSGYEQYFGPGTRLTVT.